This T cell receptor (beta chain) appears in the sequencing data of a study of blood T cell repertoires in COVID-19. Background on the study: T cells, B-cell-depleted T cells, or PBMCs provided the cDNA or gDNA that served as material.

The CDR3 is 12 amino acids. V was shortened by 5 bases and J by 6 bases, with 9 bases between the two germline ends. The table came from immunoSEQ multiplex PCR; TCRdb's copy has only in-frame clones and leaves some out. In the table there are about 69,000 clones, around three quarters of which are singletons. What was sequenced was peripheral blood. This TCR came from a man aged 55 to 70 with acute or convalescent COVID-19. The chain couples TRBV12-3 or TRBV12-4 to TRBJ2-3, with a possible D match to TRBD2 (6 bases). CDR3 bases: TGTGCCAGCAGTCGGGACTTTGATACGCAGTATTTT. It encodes CASSRDFDTQYF.